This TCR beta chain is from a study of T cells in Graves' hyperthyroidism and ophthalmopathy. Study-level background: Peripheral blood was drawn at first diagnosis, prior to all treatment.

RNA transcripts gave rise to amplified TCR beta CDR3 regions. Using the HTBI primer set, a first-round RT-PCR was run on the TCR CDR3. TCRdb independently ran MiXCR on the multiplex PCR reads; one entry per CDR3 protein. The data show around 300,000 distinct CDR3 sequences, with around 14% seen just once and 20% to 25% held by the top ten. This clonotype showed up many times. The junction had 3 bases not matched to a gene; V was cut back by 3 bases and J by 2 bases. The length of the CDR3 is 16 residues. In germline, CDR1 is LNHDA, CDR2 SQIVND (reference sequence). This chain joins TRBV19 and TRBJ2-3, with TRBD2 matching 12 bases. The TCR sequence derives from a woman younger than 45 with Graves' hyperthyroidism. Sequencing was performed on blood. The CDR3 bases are TGTGCCAGTAGTATGCGGACTAGCGGGAACACAGATACGCAGTATTTT. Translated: CASSMRTSGNTDTQYF.